This T cell receptor (beta chain) was identified in a study of glioma-infiltrating T cells. General study findings and limits: Above-expected tissue-blood divergence occurred in all gliomas, most in low-grade ones. CDR3 overlap between tissue and blood was very small.

TCR alpha and beta CDR3 regions were amplified from RNA using iRepertoire nested multiplex PCR. TCRdb passed the multiplex PCR reads through MiXCR, listing each CDR3 protein once. Of tens of thousands of distinct CDR3 sequences listed, around 37% are singletons. This clonotype was seen only once. As yet, its antigen is unknown. Per the germline V gene, CDR1 is MNHEY and CDR2 is SMNVEV (reference sequence). CDR3 length equals 15 residues. V was shortened by 10 bases and J by 6 bases, with 21 bases between the two germline ends. This chain connects TRBV27 to TRBJ1-4; D might be TRBD1 (5 bases). The TCR originated in a human donor with low-grade glioma or glioblastoma, undergoing nonglioma brain surgery, or in good health (not recorded which). Input material: glioma tissue, nonneoplastic brain tissue, or PBMCs (not recorded which). CDR3 bases: TGTGCCACCGGTTTCCTTGGGGGATGGGATGAAAAACTGTTTTTT. Translation: CATGFLGGWDEKLFF.